Shown below are 32 T cell receptor beta chains from a single sample sequenced in a study of blood T cell repertoires in COVID-19. TCRdb keeps only in-frame clones here, not all; method: immunoSEQ multiplex PCR. The sample carries approximately 150,000 clones, 65% to 85% recorded once. The specimen was peripheral blood. Receptors originate from a woman in her sixties or seventies who had recovered from COVID-19.

CDR3 nucleotides: TGCGCCAGCAGCTTGTCCCCCGATGAAAAACTGTTTTTT. The encoded protein is CASSLSPDEKLFF. J is TRBJ1-4 and V is TRBV5-1; no clear D. This CDR3 has 13 amino acids. Germline V gives CDR1 SGHRS, CDR2 YFSETQ. V gave up 1 base and J gave up 6 bases, with 7 bases separating them. Using reference TRBV5-1 and TRBJ1-4 for the parts outside the CDR3, the full variable domain is KAGVTQTPRYLIKTRGQQVTLSCSPISGHRSVSWYQQTPGQGLQFLFEYFSETQRNKGNFPGRFSGRQFSNSRSEMNVSTLELGDSALYLCASSLSPDEKLFFGSGTQLSVL.

The V call is TRBV2, the J call TRBJ1-5; no firm D call. CDR1 is SNHLY and CDR2 is FYNNEI in the germline V gene. V lost 10 bases and J 1 base, leaving 11 bases between the germline ends. CDR3 size: 13 residues. The CDR3 region has the DNA TGTGCCACCCATCGCGAGAGCAATCAGCCCCAGCATTTT. Translating gives CATHRESNQPQHF. Drawing the rest from reference TRBV2 and TRBJ1-5, the complete variable domain is EPEVTQTPSHQVTQMGQEVILRCVPISNHLYFYWYRQILGQKVEFLVSFYNNEISEKSEIFDDQFSVERPDGSNFTLKIRSTKLEDSAMYFCATHRESNQPQHFGDGTRLSIL.

The chain has TRBV4-1 and TRBJ2-3; 8 nucleotides agree with TRBD2. Germline CDR1 is MGHRA and CDR2 is YSYEKL. The CDR3 length is 16 residues. The V and J ends lost 4 bases and 6 bases, in that order; junction bases with no gene match: 12. The chain's CDR3 is CASSPHLAGGRDTQYF. CDR3 nucleotide sequence: TGCGCCAGCAGCCCCCACCTAGCGGGTGGGCGGGATACGCAGTATTTT.

The rearrangement links TRBV4-1 to TRBJ1-5, with 8 bases fitting TRBD1. Looked up from germline, CDR1 is MGHRA and CDR2 is YSYEKL. The CDR3 contains 17 residues. With V trimmed by 1 base and J by 0 bases, 5 bases remained unmatched. The CDR3 DNA reads as TGCGCCAGCAGCCAAGGGGCAGGGGGCTTTAGCAATCAGCCCCAGCATTTT. Amino acid sequence: CASSQGAGGFSNQPQHF.

This clone was found a few times. The rearrangement uses TRBV5-4 and TRBJ2-7; 8 bases map to TRBD2. Trimming at V came to 9 bases and at J to 3 bases, leaving 8 bases not matched to a gene. Germline values: CDR1 SGHNT, CDR2 YYREEE (reference sequence). This CDR3 has 13 amino acids. In DNA form, the CDR3 reads TGTGCCACCACCGCGGGGACTAGCTACGAGCAGTACTTC. Translated, it gives CATTAGTSYEQYF.

This chain joins TRBV5-4 and TRBJ1-2; a weak D match, TRBD1 (6 bases). The CDR3 length is 14 residues. Germline CDR1 SGHNT, CDR2 YYREEE (reference sequence). V was trimmed by 2 bases and J by 2 bases, leaving 10 bases between them. The CDR3 sequence: CASSFGGLNYGYTF. CDR3 DNA: TGTGCCAGCAGCTTCGGGGGGCTCAACTATGGCTACACCTTC.

The chain links TRBV27 to TRBJ1-2; TRBD1 aligns across 7 bases. Per germline, CDR1 MNHEY and CDR2 SMNVEV (reference sequence). CDR3 length equals 15 residues. V lost 5 bases to trimming and J lost 7 bases; unmatched junction nucleotides: 13. CDR3 in amino acids: CASSPRDSRDRGYTF. The CDR3 DNA reads as TGTGCCAGCAGTCCCCGGGACAGTAGAGATCGTGGCTACACCTTC.

The chain combines TRBV5-1 with TRBJ1-3; 8 bases agree with TRBD1. Germline CDR1 is SGHRS and CDR2 is YFSETQ. The J segment lost 4 bases and the V segment lost 0 bases, leaving 6 bases of the junction unmatched. The CDR3 totals 16 residues. The CDR3 bases are TGCGCCAGCAGCTTGGTGGGACAGGTCGGAGGAAACACCATATATTTT. It encodes CASSLVGQVGGNTIYF.

This chain uses TRBV15 with TRBJ1-4; D is ambiguous. Trimming left V 0 bases short and J 12 bases short, with 11 bases between. Germline V lookup: CDR1 LNHNV, CDR2 YYDKDF (reference sequence). The CDR3 is 13 residues long. The CDR3: CATSRDARSELFF. The CDR3 coding sequence is TGTGCCACCAGCAGAGATGCCAGGTCGGAACTGTTTTTT.

The chain joins TRBV15 to TRBJ1-5, with 10 bases lining up with TRBD1. Germline V gene data show CDR1 as LNHNV and CDR2 as YYDKDF (reference sequence). This CDR3 region has 15 residues. V lost 6 bases and J lost 7; bases outside the gene matches: 9. The CDR3 DNA follows: TGTGCCACCAGGGGGAGACAGGGGGCCAACCAGCCCCAGCATTTT. It is translated as CATRGRQGANQPQHF.

The chain is built from TRBV28 and TRBJ2-7, with D perhaps TRBD2 (5 bases). The V end was cut by 7 bases, the J end by 2 bases, with 15 bases between. In germline, CDR1 is MDHEN, CDR2 SYDVKM. The CDR3 has 14 amino acids. The CDR3 loop reads CASMRGSGAYEQYF. CDR3 nucleotides: TGTGCCAGCATGAGAGGGAGTGGGGCCTACGAGCAGTACTTC.

On this clone: Additional DNA sequences in this sample encode the identical CDR3. V and J are TRBV7-3 and TRBJ1-1, with D maybe TRBD1 (6 bases). CDR3 size: 16 residues. CDR1 is SGHTA and CDR2 is FQGTGA in the germline V gene. With 3 bases removed from V and 2 bases from J, the gap between germline ends came to 16 bases. In nucleotides, the CDR3 is TGTGCCAGCAGCTTGCAGGGGCCGCCTCTTAACACTGAAGCTTTCTTT. Its translation: CASSLQGPPLNTEAFF.

The J gene is TRBJ1-5, the V gene TRBV7-9; no clear D. The CDR3 runs 14 residues. Germline V lookup: CDR1 SEHNR, CDR2 FQNEAQ (reference sequence). V lost 3 bases and J lost 6, with 12 bases in between. The chain's CDR3 is CASSFGVGGQPQHF. CDR3 coding DNA: TGTGCCAGCAGCTTTGGGGTAGGAGGTCAGCCCCAGCATTTT.

V usage is TRBV27 and J usage is TRBJ1-1, with 7 nucleotides matching TRBD1. J was trimmed by 0 bases and V by 4 bases; bases with no gene match: 11. The CDR3 runs to 17 residues. Per germline, CDR1 MNHEY and CDR2 SMNVEV (reference sequence). The CDR3 DNA sequence: TGTGCCAGCAGTTCCCCGGGACAGAAAGACCTGAACACTGAAGCTTTCTTT. Its protein product is CASSSPGQKDLNTEAFF.

The V call is TRBV25-1, the J call TRBJ2-3; the match to TRBD1 covers 7 bases. CDR1 is MGHDK, CDR2 SYGVNS, per germline. After removal of 4 bases from V and 0 bases from J, the junction contained 7 bases not matched to a gene. The CDR3 loop spans 16 amino acids. CDR3 in amino acids: CASSVARGSSTDTQYF. DNA of the CDR3: TGTGCCAGCAGTGTGGCCAGGGGGTCAAGCACAGATACGCAGTATTTT.

Regarding this clone: Other DNA variants within this sample encode the same CDR3. The chain combines TRBV5-1 with TRBJ2-1; TRBD2 matches at 11 bases. The CDR3 has 15 residues. CDR1 is SGHRS, CDR2 YFSETQ, per germline. The ends lost 4 bases at V and 3 bases at J; junction bases unmatched: 3. CDR3 protein: CASSPLAGGYNEQFF. The CDR3 nucleotides read TGCGCCAGCAGCCCTCTAGCGGGAGGCTACAATGAGCAGTTCTTC.

The chain employs TRBV5-8 and TRBJ2-7; unclear D gene. Germline loops: CDR1 SGHTS, CDR2 YDEGEE. This CDR3 is 15 amino acids long. The V end was cut by 0 bases, the J end by 5 bases, with 15 bases between. CDR3 amino acids: CASSLGYRVSDEQYF. The CDR3 bases are TGTGCCAGCAGCTTGGGTTACCGGGTTTCCGACGAGCAGTACTTC. Full variable domain (missing parts from reference TRBV5-8 and TRBJ2-7): EAGVTQSPTHLIKTRGQQATLRCSPISGHTSVYWYQQALGLGLQFLLWYDEGEERNRGNFPPRFSGRQFPNYSSELNVNALELEDSALYLCASSLGYRVSDEQYFGPGTRLTVT.

The rearrangement uses TRBV9 and TRBJ1-1; D possibly corresponds to TRBD1 (5 bases). Germline values: CDR1 SGDLS, CDR2 YYNGEE. Trimming removed 3 bases at V and 4 bases at J, with 10 bases between. CDR3 length: 13 amino acids. The CDR3 loop reads CASSATTATEAFF. In nucleotides, the CDR3 is TGTGCCAGCAGCGCCACGACAGCCACTGAAGCTTTCTTT.

This sequence joins TRBV30 and TRBJ1-2; D unclear. CDR1 and CDR2 (germline): GTSNPN, SVGIG (reference sequence). V was clipped by 4 bases and J by 8 bases, with 17 bases between them. The CDR3 contains 13 residues. The CDR3 nucleotides are TGTGCCTGGATAACACTCGGGGTGGGCGGCTACACCTTC. This gives the protein CAWITLGVGGYTF. Complete variable domain (other parts from reference TRBV30 and TRBJ1-2): SQTIHQWPATLVQPVGSPLSLECTVEGTSNPNLYWYRQAAGRGLQLLFYSVGIGQISSEVPQNLSASRPQDRQFILSSKKLLLSDSGFYLCAWITLGVGGYTFGSGTRLTVV.

The chain joins TRBV6-2 or TRBV6-3 to TRBJ2-7, with 12 bases lining up with TRBD1. V trimming: 7 bases; J trimming: 3 bases; junction bases outside the gene matches: 16. The germline CDR1 and CDR2 sequences are MNHEY and SVGEGT. This CDR3 spans 18 amino acids. CDR3: CASTPTRDRGLGGYEQYF. The CDR3 nucleotides read TGTGCCAGCACCCCTACCAGGGACAGGGGGCTGGGGGGCTACGAGCAGTACTTC.

V usage is TRBV5-1 and J usage is TRBJ2-1; 11 bases fit TRBD2. Unmatched junction bases numbered 7, after V lost 4 bases and J lost 4 bases. The CDR3 contains 16 residues. CDR1 SGHRS and CDR2 YFSETQ come from the germline V gene. DNA of the CDR3: TGCGCCAGCAGCACGGCCCGACTAGCGGGGTACAATGAGCAGTTCTTC. Translation gives CASSTARLAGYNEQFF.

This sequence joins TRBV10-3 and TRBJ1-5; tentatively, D is TRBD1 (5 bases). This CDR3 contains 13 residues. The germline V gene has CDR1 ENHRY and CDR2 SYGVKD. V lost 4 bases to trimming and J lost 5 bases, with 9 bases between them. CDR3 loop: CAISGQGHQPQHF. CDR3 in DNA: TGTGCCATCAGTGGGCAGGGCCATCAGCCCCAGCATTTT.

The CDR3 DNA sequence: TGTGCCACCAGCAGACAGACCCCCGGGACAGGGTACCACGAGCAGTACTTC. Translated, it gives CATSRQTPGTGYHEQYF. The V gene is TRBV15, the J gene TRBJ2-7, with 9 bases that match TRBD1. V lost 2 bases and J lost 5; bases outside the gene matches: 13. CDR1 LNHNV and CDR2 YYDKDF come from the germline V gene (reference sequence). This CDR3 has 17 amino acids.

This chain connects TRBV18 to TRBJ1-2, with D tentatively TRBD1 (5 bases). The CDR3 contains 13 residues. Trimming took off 6 bases at V and 4 bases at J, with 12 bases between the two ends. The germline CDR1 and CDR2 sequences are KGHSH and LQKENI. CDR3 residues: CASSGGYSYGYTF. CDR3 bases: TGTGCCAGCTCCGGGGGTTACAGCTATGGCTACACCTTC.

This chain uses TRBV30 with TRBJ2-3; TRBD2 agrees at 10 bases. This CDR3 region has 15 residues. CDR1 and CDR2 (germline): GTSNPN, SVGIG (reference sequence). Unmatched junction bases numbered 9, after V lost 5 bases and J lost 4 bases. CDR3 sequence (DNA): TGTGCCTGGGGAAGGGCACTAGCGGGACCAGATACGCAGTATTTT. This translates into CAWGRALAGPDTQYF. Supplemented by reference TRBV30 and TRBJ2-3, the full variable domain reads SQTIHQWPATLVQPVGSPLSLECTVEGTSNPNLYWYRQAAGRGLQLLFYSVGIGQISSEVPQNLSASRPQDRQFILSSKKLLLSDSGFYLCAWGRALAGPDTQYFGPGTRLTVL.

The chain links TRBV4-1 to TRBJ2-3; 8 bases fit TRBD2. Germline CDR1 reads MGHRA; CDR2 reads YSYEKL. The trim removed 0 bases at V and 4 bases at J, leaving 6 bases unmatched. This CDR3 is 16 amino acids long. The CDR3, as DNA: TGCGCCAGCAGCCAAGATGGGGAGCGGGAGTCAGATACGCAGTATTTT. It codes for CASSQDGERESDTQYF.

This clone was counted a single time. The chain joins TRBV6-5 to TRBJ2-1; no definite D call. Germline V gene sequence: CDR1 MNHEY, CDR2 SVGAGI. The CDR3 is made up of 13 amino acids. Trimming took off 7 bases at V and 4 bases at J, with 11 bases between the two ends. The CDR3 coding sequence is TGTGCCAGCATCCTAGACCAATACAATGAGCAGTTCTTC. This translates into CASILDQYNEQFF.

The J gene is TRBJ2-2, the V gene TRBV7-5; no DNA check was done on the table's D call, TRBD1. TRBV7-5 is marked as a pseudogene. CDR3 size: 16 residues. CDR3 sequence: CARSTGQPANTGELFF. The DNA of the CDR3 is TGTGCCAGAAGCACCGGACAGCCCGCGAACACCGGGGAGCTGTTTTTT.

V and J are TRBV12-3 or TRBV12-4 and TRBJ1-5, with D perhaps TRBD1 (5 bases). With 8 bases removed from V and 1 base from J, the gap between germline ends came to 9 bases. The CDR3 is 13 amino acids. The CDR3 is CASQGVSNQPQHF. CDR3 nucleotide sequence: TGTGCCAGCCAAGGGGTCAGCAATCAGCCCCAGCATTTT.

The V call is TRBV7-7, the J call TRBJ2-1; a possible D gene is TRBD1 (5 bases). There are 15 residues in the CDR3. Trimming cost V 1 base and J 5 bases, with 12 bases left between them. Germline CDR1 and CDR2: SSHAT and FNYEAQ (reference sequence). Written as DNA, the CDR3 is TGTGCCAGCAGCTTAGGGGCCAGGGTCGACAATGAGCAGTTCTTC. Protein: CASSLGARVDNEQFF.

This chain connects TRBV7-9 to TRBJ1-2, with 7 bases that match TRBD1. After removal of 1 base from V and 7 bases from J, the junction contained 3 bases not matched to a gene. Germline V gene lookup returns CDR1 SEHNR and CDR2 FQNEAQ (reference sequence). This CDR3 has 13 residues. The CDR3 nucleotides are TGTGCCAGCAGCTTAGGGGGACAGTTTGGCTACACCTTC. This gives the protein CASSLGGQFGYTF.

This clone has only one observation. The gene calls are TRBV18 and TRBJ2-6, with a weak D call TRBD2 (6 bases). V was pared by 2 bases and J by 0 bases, with 14 bases between. Germline-derived CDR1 and CDR2 are KGHSH and LQKENI. The CDR3 extends over 18 amino acids. CDR3 coding DNA: TGTGCCAGCTCACCATGGGGAGGAGAGAGCTCTGGGGCCAACGTCCTGACTTTC. Encoded protein: CASSPWGGESSGANVLTF.